Listed here are 19 T cell receptor beta chains from one sample, sequenced in a study of radiotherapy plus CTLA-4 blockade in lung cancer. TCRdb's table, derived via immunoSEQ multiplex PCR, lists solely in-frame clones and lacks some. The table includes about 73,000 clones, about nine tenths detected once. The specimen comprised peripheral blood, sampled from a patient treated with radiotherapy plus ipilimumab. These receptors all stem from a human donor with non-small cell lung cancer that progressed on radiotherapy plus ipilimumab.

V usage is TRBV4-1 and J usage is TRBJ2-1; 12 bases agree with TRBD2. The junction had 8 bases not matched to a gene; V was cut back by 1 base and J by 7 bases. Germline V gene data show CDR1 as MGHRA and CDR2 as YSYEKL. There are 17 residues in the CDR3. The CDR3 loop is CASSQVVLAGGLNEQFF. Here the CDR3 DNA reads TGCGCCAGCAGCCAAGTGGTCCTAGCGGGAGGGCTGAATGAGCAGTTCTTC.

This chain uses TRBV6-4 with TRBJ2-2, with D maybe TRBD1 (5 bases). The length of the CDR3 is 13 residues. CDR1 is MRHNA, CDR2 SNTAGT, per germline. Trimming pared 6 bases from V and 4 bases from J, leaving 9 bases between. DNA of the CDR3: TGTGCCAGCAGCCCGACAGTCACCGGGGAGCTGTTTTTT. Translating it yields CASSPTVTGELFF.

This sequence joins TRBV6-1 and TRBJ2-1; either TRBD1 or TRBD2 may fit D (5 bases each). Germline V gene sequence: CDR1 MNHNS, CDR2 SASEGT. V lost 7 bases and J 7 bases, leaving 20 bases between the germline ends. This CDR3 spans 15 amino acids. CDR3 loop: CASISRVDYKNEQFF. In DNA form, the CDR3 reads TGTGCCAGCATCAGCAGGGTAGACTACAAGAATGAGCAGTTCTTC.

The chain recombines TRBV7-6 with TRBJ2-1; 10 bases fit TRBD2. Losses at the gene ends were 5 bases for V and 10 bases for J; bases not matched to a gene: 20. The CDR3 length is 18 residues. Germline CDR1 and CDR2: SGHVS and FNYEAQ. The CDR3 nucleotides read TGTGCCAGCAGCCCCTCGGGATGGAGCGGGAGGGCCCTCGGGGAGCAGTTCTTC. Translating it yields CASSPSGWSGRALGEQFF.

This chain links TRBV30 with TRBJ2-5, with D uncertain. The ends were cut back, 1 base at V and 4 bases at J, with 16 bases in the middle. The length of the CDR3 is 15 residues. Germline lookup yields CDR1 GTSNPN and CDR2 SVGIG (reference sequence). The CDR3 sequence is CAWSGTWAPGETQYF. CDR3 coding DNA: TGTGCCTGGAGTGGTACTTGGGCTCCGGGAGAGACCCAGTACTTC.

V is TRBV19 and J is TRBJ1-2; 9 nucleotides match TRBD1. Germline CDR1 LNHDA, CDR2 SQIVND (reference sequence). The length of the CDR3 is 16 residues. With 5 bases clipped from V and 3 bases from J, the junction kept 10 bases outside the gene matches. The CDR3 DNA reads as TGTGCCAGTAGTCCTTATACCACAGGGGGCTACTATGGCTACACCTTC. It encodes CASSPYTTGGYYGYTF.

The J gene is TRBJ2-2, the V gene TRBV6-5; TRBD2 matches at 8 bases. Germline-derived CDR1 and CDR2 are MNHEY and SVGAGI. The CDR3 contains 14 residues. V shed 8 bases and J 7 bases; nucleotides not matched to a gene: 9. The CDR3 loop reads CASRRGGGVGELFF. The CDR3 DNA reads as TGTGCCAGCCGTCGGGGGGGCGGAGTCGGGGAGCTGTTTTTT.

J is TRBJ1-4 and V is TRBV7-9; 7 positions match TRBD1. The CDR3 covers 17 residues. Germline loops: CDR1 SEHNR, CDR2 FQNEAQ (reference sequence). The ends lost 5 bases at V and 2 bases at J; junction bases unmatched: 11. The chain's CDR3 is CASSAGQNLGTNEKLFF. In DNA form, the CDR3 reads TGTGCCAGCAGCGCGGGACAGAACCTTGGGACTAATGAAAAACTGTTTTTT.

The chain employs TRBV30 and TRBJ1-1, with D hard to call. With 5 bases removed from V and 1 base from J, the gap between germline ends came to 5 bases. Germline lookup yields CDR1 GTSNPN and CDR2 SVGIG (reference sequence). This CDR3 contains 11 residues. The CDR3: CAWAQNTEAFF. The CDR3 DNA reads as TGTGCCTGGGCCCAGAACACTGAAGCTTTCTTT.

The chain combines TRBV28 with TRBJ2-7; 9 nucleotides agree with TRBD2. With 1 base clipped from V and 3 bases from J, the junction kept 7 bases outside the gene matches. The CDR3 has 16 residues. Germline assignment: CDR1 MDHEN and CDR2 SYDVKM. The CDR3 DNA follows: TGTGCCAGCAGTTTATTCGGTCTAGCGGGGAACTACGAGCAGTACTTC. Translating gives CASSLFGLAGNYEQYF.

CDR3 sequence: CASSLEGLAGAGDTQYF. The DNA of the CDR3 is TGCGCCAGCAGCTTAGAGGGACTAGCGGGGGCCGGGGATACGCAGTATTTT. V gene TRBV5-1 combines with J gene TRBJ2-3; 14 bases align to TRBD2. The germline V gene has CDR1 SGHRS and CDR2 YFSETQ. This CDR3 contains 17 residues. The ends lost 2 bases at V and 6 bases at J; junction bases unmatched: 8. Full variable domain (outside the CDR3, taken from reference TRBV5-1 and TRBJ2-3): KAGVTQTPRYLIKTRGQQVTLSCSPISGHRSVSWYQQTPGQGLQFLFEYFSETQRNKGNFPGRFSGRQFSNSRSEMNVSTLELGDSALYLCASSLEGLAGAGDTQYFGPGTRLTVL.

The V gene is TRBV7-6, the J gene TRBJ2-5; 7 nucleotides agree with TRBD1. CDR1 SGHVS and CDR2 FNYEAQ come from the germline V gene. The CDR3 runs 14 residues. V dropped 6 bases and J dropped 5; count of bases not matched to a gene: 9. For the CDR3, the DNA is TGTGCCAGCAGTCCCCCCAGGGGGATGGAGACCCAGTACTTC. Translation: CASSPPRGMETQYF.

The chain carries TRBV5-8 and TRBJ2-7, with 9 bases matching TRBD1. From germline, CDR1 is SGHTS and CDR2 YDEGEE. CDR3 size: 15 residues. V trimming: 0 bases; J trimming: 7 bases; junction bases outside the gene matches: 8. CDR3: CASSLAGTGIREQYF. CDR3 in DNA: TGTGCCAGCAGCTTGGCCGGGACAGGGATTCGTGAGCAGTACTTC.

The genes are TRBV9 and TRBJ2-3; 14 positions agree with TRBD2. Looked up from germline, CDR1 is SGDLS and CDR2 is YYNGEE. This CDR3 is 17 amino acids long. J lost 5 bases, V lost 2 bases, and 7 bases had no gene match. This CDR3 reads CASSVGTSGSFGDTQYF. In DNA form, the CDR3 reads TGTGCCAGCAGCGTTGGGACTAGCGGGAGTTTTGGAGATACGCAGTATTTT. The full variable domain, in which reference TRBV9 and TRBJ2-3 provide the parts outside the CDR3, is DSGVTQTPKHLITATGQRVTLRCSPRSGDLSVYWYQQSLDQGLQFLIQYYNGEERAKGNILERFSAQQFPDLHSELNLSSLELGDSALYFCASSVGTSGSFGDTQYFGPGTRLTVL.

The chain links TRBV4-1 to TRBJ2-5, with a possible D match to TRBD1 (6 bases). Trimming left V 4 bases short and J 5 bases short, with 14 bases between. Germline values: CDR1 MGHRA, CDR2 YSYEKL. CDR3 length: 14 residues. The CDR3 nucleotides are TGCGCCAGCAGCCCGACCACAGGGATCGAGACCCAGTACTTC. Translated: CASSPTTGIETQYF.

The sample holds a few counts of this clone. The chain couples TRBV5-6 to TRBJ1-1; perhaps TRBD1 as D (6 bases). V was trimmed by 7 bases and J by 0 bases, leaving 16 bases between them. From germline, CDR1 is SGHDT and CDR2 YYEEEE. The CDR3 is made up of 15 amino acids. CDR3 protein: CASARQGPLNTEAFF. The DNA for the CDR3 is TGTGCCAGCGCTAGGCAGGGGCCCTTGAACACTGAAGCTTTCTTT. The entire variable domain, with the rest obtained from reference TRBV5-6 and TRBJ1-1, is as follows: DAGVTQSPTHLIKTRGQQVTLRCSPKSGHDTVSWYQQALGQGPQFIFQYYEEEERQRGNFPDRFSGHQFPNYSSELNVNALLLGDSALYLCASARQGPLNTEAFFGQGTRLTVV.

CDR3 protein: CSALQPYGYTF. The CDR3 DNA reads TGCAGTGCCCTCCAACCCTATGGCTACACCTTC. The chain employs TRBV20-1 and TRBJ1-2; no firm D call. CDR1 and CDR2 (germline): DFQATT, SNEGSKA (reference sequence). V was shortened by 6 bases and J by 4 bases, with 9 bases between the two germline ends. The CDR3 has 11 amino acids.

V gene TRBV27 combines with J gene TRBJ2-1; 7 nucleotides line up with TRBD2. The trim removed 5 bases at V and 4 bases at J, leaving 5 bases unmatched. The CDR3 contains 14 residues. The germline CDR1 and CDR2 sequences are MNHEY and SMNVEV (reference sequence). CDR3 loop: CASSVTGRYNEQFF. The CDR3 DNA follows: TGTGCCAGCAGTGTCACCGGGAGGTACAATGAGCAGTTCTTC.

This clone has just one count. The genes are TRBV21-1 and TRBJ2-3; TRBD1 is the table's D call and was not checked against the DNA. TRBV21-1 is classified as a pseudogene. This CDR3 comprises 15 residues. The CDR3: CASSPLASSTDTQYF. CDR3 nucleotide sequence: TGTGCCAGCAGCCCCCTGGCATCTAGCACAGATACGCAGTATTTT.